This entry lists 17 T cell receptor beta chains sequenced from one sample in a study of shared clonotypes between healthy human individuals. Data came from immunoSEQ multiplex PCR; TCRdb stores just in-frame clones and leaves some out. This sample yields about 2.5 million clones, of which roughly 90% are seen a single time; 0.3% to 0.4% belongs to the top ten. The sequencing input was naive CD4+ T cells from PBMCs. The subset denotes: CD45RA+ positively selected. These receptors came from a man aged 18 to 30 in good health. Some clones in this sample may be carry-over from other donors' samples.

The chain recombines TRBV7-9 with TRBJ2-2; D is unclear. CDR3 length equals 13 residues. CDR1 and CDR2 (germline): SEHNR, FQNEAQ (reference sequence). The V end was cut by 3 bases, the J end by 1 base, with 3 bases between. CDR3 bases: TGTGCCAGCAGCTTCGGGAACACCGGGGAGCTGTTTTTT. This translates into CASSFGNTGELFF.

About this clone: Other DNA sequences in the sample encode the same CDR3. The genes are TRBV9 and TRBJ2-7; TRBD2 matches 8 bases. The V gene's germline CDR1 is SGDLS and CDR2 YYNGEE. The CDR3 has 16 amino acids. Germline trimming cut 0 bases from V and 0 bases from J; bases unmatched to any gene: 5. The CDR3 DNA reads TGTGCCAGCAGCGTAGGTTCCAGCGGGGGCTCCTACGAGCAGTACTTC. It yields the protein CASSVGSSGGSYEQYF.

This clone has a single count. J is TRBJ1-1 and V is TRBV5-1; no definite D call. Trimming removed 4 bases from V and 2 bases from J, with 9 bases in between. The germline gives CDR1 SGHRS, CDR2 YFSETQ. The CDR3 runs 13 residues. CDR3: CASSDRGNTEAFF. The CDR3 DNA is TGCGCCAGCAGCGACCGGGGAAACACTGAAGCTTTCTTT.

The J gene is TRBJ2-2, the V gene TRBV29-1; a weak D match, TRBD1 (6 bases). The V and J ends lost 7 bases and 1 base respectively, with 10 bases between them. The germline V gene has CDR1 SQVTM and CDR2 ANQGSEA. CDR3 length: 13 residues. This chain's CDR3 is CSATDRNTGELFF. The CDR3 region has the DNA TGCAGCGCTACGGACAGGAACACCGGGGAGCTGTTTTTT.

This rearrangement joins TRBV4-3 to TRBJ2-7; 7 bases are a match to TRBD2. J was trimmed by 4 bases and V by 4 bases; bases with no gene match: 10. This CDR3 region has 15 residues. The germline V gene encodes CDR1 LGHNA and CDR2 YSLEER. The CDR3: CASSPSAGIKYEQYF. CDR3 DNA sequence: TGCGCCAGCAGCCCCTCAGCGGGAATCAAGTACGAGCAGTACTTC.

The count of this clone is one. This chain links TRBV18 with TRBJ1-6, with TRBD1 as a possible D gene (5 bases). CDR1 KGHSH and CDR2 LQKENI come from the germline V gene. V dropped 4 bases and J dropped 6 bases, with 16 bases sitting between them. CDR3 size: 16 residues. In DNA, the CDR3 is TGTGCCAGCTCACAGTTGGGCAGGGCCGGTAATTCACCCCTCCACTTT. Its translation: CASSQLGRAGNSPLHF.

For this clone: This sample includes further DNA sequences coding for the same CDR3. The V gene is TRBV5-1, the J gene TRBJ1-2; the match to TRBD1 covers 8 bases. Losses at the gene ends were 4 bases for V and 2 bases for J; bases not matched to a gene: 4. Germline CDR1 reads SGHRS; CDR2 reads YFSETQ. The CDR3 sequence is 14 residues long. CDR3 sequence: CASSPGQGNYGYTF. In DNA, the CDR3 is TGCGCCAGCAGCCCCGGACAGGGCAACTATGGCTACACCTTC.

Concerning this clone itself: Other DNA sequences in the same sample also yield this CDR3. V is TRBV28 and J is TRBJ1-2; the match to TRBD1 covers 9 bases. The V and J ends lost 11 bases and 3 bases, in that order; junction bases with no gene match: 4. The CDR3 runs 12 residues. Germline V gene data show CDR1 as MDHEN and CDR2 as SYDVKM. The CDR3 spells CASRTGDYGYTF. Here the CDR3 DNA reads TGTGCCTCCCGGACAGGGGACTATGGCTACACCTTC.

Of note for this clone: This sample also contains other DNA sequences that code for the same CDR3. The rearrangement joins TRBV28 to TRBJ2-1; 9 bases are a match to TRBD1. With 7 bases clipped from V and 3 bases from J, the junction kept 4 bases outside the gene matches. CDR3 length: 14 residues. The germline gives CDR1 MDHEN, CDR2 SYDVKM. CDR3 nucleotide sequence: TGTGCCAGCACCACAGGGGGCAGCTACAATGAGCAGTTCTTC. Its translation: CASTTGGSYNEQFF.

This clone was detected a few times. The chain is built from TRBV19 and TRBJ1-1; D unclear. The germline CDR1 and CDR2 sequences are LNHDA and SQIVND (reference sequence). The V and J ends lost 4 bases and 1 base respectively, with 10 bases between them. The CDR3 consists of 14 residues. CDR3 nucleotides: TGTGCCAGTAGTAGGAACAACCCGAACACTGAAGCTTTCTTT. This translates into CASSRNNPNTEAFF. Combining the CDR3 with reference TRBV19 and TRBJ1-1 gives the whole variable domain DGGITQSPKYLFRKEGQNVTLSCEQNLNHDAMYWYRQDPGQGLRLIYYSQIVNDFQKGDIAEGYSVSREKKESFPLTVTSAQKNPTAFYLCASSRNNPNTEAFFGQGTRLTVV.

The V and J genes are TRBV28 and TRBJ1-2; the D gene is possibly TRBD1 (6 bases). Trimming pared 5 bases from V and 3 bases from J, leaving 10 bases between. Germline V lookup: CDR1 MDHEN, CDR2 SYDVKM. The CDR3 covers 13 residues. This CDR3 is CASSKTGYYGYTF. The DNA of the CDR3 is TGTGCCAGCAGTAAAACAGGGTACTATGGCTACACCTTC.

This clone has just one count. The J gene is TRBJ2-7, the V gene TRBV25-1, with D perhaps matching TRBD1 (6 bases). Germline CDR1 reads MGHDK; CDR2 reads SYGVNS. Trimming left V 2 bases short and J 0 bases short, with 14 bases between. CDR3 size: 16 residues. DNA of the CDR3: TGTGCCAGCAGTGAACTCGGGGCAGGGGCCTCCTACGAGCAGTACTTC. Translating it yields CASSELGAGASYEQYF.

The chain combines TRBV28 with TRBJ2-7, with 8 bases lining up with TRBD2. This CDR3 contains 15 residues. Germline lookup yields CDR1 MDHEN and CDR2 SYDVKM. Trimming at V came to 3 bases and at J to 1 base, leaving 5 bases not matched to a gene. The CDR3 region has the DNA TGTGCCAGCAGTTTCCCGGGGGGGGCTTCCTACGAGCAGTACTTC. Protein sequence: CASSFPGGASYEQYF.

The chain uses TRBV2 and TRBJ2-7, with 7 bases matching TRBD1. Per the germline V gene, CDR1 is SNHLY and CDR2 is FYNNEI. The CDR3 is 11 residues long. The V gene end was trimmed by 6 bases and the J gene end by 5 bases; junction bases not matched to a gene: 1. CDR3 sequence: CASSTGDEQYF. The CDR3 region has the DNA TGTGCCAGCAGCACAGGGGACGAGCAGTACTTC.

The chain uses TRBV19 and TRBJ2-2; D is possibly TRBD1 or TRBD2 (5 bases each). Between the trimmed V and J ends, which lost 5 bases and 1 base, there was a span of 5 bases. This CDR3 contains 13 residues. From germline, CDR1 is LNHDA and CDR2 SQIVND (reference sequence). Here the CDR3 DNA reads TGTGCCAGTAGTGGGGGGAACACCGGGGAGCTGTTTTTT. Its protein product is CASSGGNTGELFF.

The chain joins TRBV5-6 to TRBJ2-4; a weak D match, TRBD2 (7 bases). The CDR3 spans 15 residues. Germline loops: CDR1 SGHDT, CDR2 YYEEEE. Trimming stripped 4 bases from V and 6 bases from J, with 17 bases between. The CDR3 region has the DNA TGTGCCAGCAGCCCCAGTCGGGGGGCGGTAAACATTCAGTACTTC. As protein: CASSPSRGAVNIQYF.

The chain combines TRBV28 with TRBJ1-3, with 9 bases identical to TRBD1. The length of the CDR3 is 15 residues. Germline CDR1 is MDHEN and CDR2 is SYDVKM. Germline trimming cut 8 bases from V and 6 bases from J; bases unmatched to any gene: 11. CDR3 region: CASGSMGDRVNTIYF. DNA of the CDR3: TGTGCCAGCGGATCGATGGGGGACAGGGTAAACACCATATATTTT.